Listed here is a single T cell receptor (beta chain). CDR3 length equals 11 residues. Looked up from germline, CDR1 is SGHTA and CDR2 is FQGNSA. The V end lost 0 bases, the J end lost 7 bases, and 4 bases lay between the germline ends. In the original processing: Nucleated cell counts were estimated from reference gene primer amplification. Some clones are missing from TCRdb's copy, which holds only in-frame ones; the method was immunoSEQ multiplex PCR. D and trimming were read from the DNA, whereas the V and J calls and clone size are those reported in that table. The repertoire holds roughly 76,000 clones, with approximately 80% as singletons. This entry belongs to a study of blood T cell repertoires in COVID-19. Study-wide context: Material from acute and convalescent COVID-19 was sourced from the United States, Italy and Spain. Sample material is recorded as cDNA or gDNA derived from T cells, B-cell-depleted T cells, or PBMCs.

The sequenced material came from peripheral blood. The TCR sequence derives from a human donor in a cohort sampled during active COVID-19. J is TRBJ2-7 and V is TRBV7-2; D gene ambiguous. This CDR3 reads CASSLAQEQYF. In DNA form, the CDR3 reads TGTGCCAGCAGCTTAGCGCAGGAGCAGTACTTC.